Presented here are 21 T cell receptor beta chains from one specimen sequenced in a study of cytomegalovirus exposure and HLA in healthy donors. Primers: 60 Vbeta forward and 13 Jbeta reverse. Sequencing was performed with immunoSEQ multiplex PCR; in TCRdb, only in-frame clones are kept and a portion is missing. The sample gives 120,000 to 150,000 clones, around 75% of which show up once; 1.5% to 2% is in the top ten. The sequencing input was PBMCs. These receptors were collected from a woman younger than 30 in good health and CMV-seronegative.

The rearrangement links TRBV7-8 to TRBJ2-7, with TRBD1 identical over 9 bases. CDR1 and CDR2 from the germline V gene are SGHVS and FQNEAQ. V lost 5 bases, J lost 3 bases, and 2 bases stayed unmatched. The CDR3 loop spans 13 amino acids. CDR3 in amino acids: CASSLDRGYEQYV. The DNA for the CDR3 is TGTGCCAGCAGCCTGGACAGGGGCTACGAGCAGTACGTC.

This clone has more than one count but fewer than ten. This chain connects TRBV2 to TRBJ1-2; possible D gene TRBD1, 5 bases. This CDR3 has 15 residues. Trimming took off 0 bases at V and 6 bases at J, with 14 bases between the two ends. CDR1 and CDR2 (germline): SNHLY, FYNNEI. The CDR3 DNA reads TGTGCCAGCAGTGAAGCCTTGCGGGGCCAACATGGCTACACCTTC. Translation gives CASSEALRGQHGYTF. The whole variable domain, filled in from reference TRBV2 and TRBJ1-2, reads EPEVTQTPSHQVTQMGQEVILRCVPISNHLYFYWYRQILGQKVEFLVSFYNNEISEKSEIFDDQFSVERPDGSNFTLKIRSTKLEDSAMYFCASSEALRGQHGYTFGSGTRLTVV.

This clone was observed a handful of times. V gene TRBV12-5 combines with J gene TRBJ2-3, with 9 nucleotides matching TRBD2. J gave up 3 bases and V 1 base, and 2 bases lay outside the gene matches. The CDR3 loop spans 15 amino acids. Germline CDR1 LGHNT, CDR2 FRNRAP. The CDR3 DNA sequence: TGTGCTAGTGGTTTGGGACTAGCGGAAACAGATACGCAGTATTTT. Translation: CASGLGLAETDTQYF. The full variable domain, completed using reference TRBV12-5 and TRBJ2-3, is DARVTQTPRHKVTEMGQEVTMRCQPILGHNTVFWYRQTMMQGLELLAYFRNRAPLDDSGMPKDRFSAEMPDATLATLKIQPSEPRDSAVYFCASGLGLAETDTQYFGPGTRLTVL.

The CDR3 DNA follows: TGTGCCAGCAGCCCCTGGACAGGGGGCCCGAACACTGAAGCTTTCTTT. It codes for CASSPWTGGPNTEAFF. The gene calls are TRBV11-3 and TRBJ1-1, with 11 positions matching TRBD1. The CDR3 extends over 16 amino acids. The junction had 6 bases not matched to a gene; V was cut back by 5 bases and J by 1 base. Germline loops: CDR1 SGHNT, CDR2 YENEEA.

The chain is built from TRBV7-2 and TRBJ1-2; a possible D gene is TRBD1 (6 bases). CDR1 is SGHTA, CDR2 FQGNSA, per germline. The CDR3 consists of 16 residues. The germline V and J ends were trimmed by 3 bases and 5 bases, with 19 bases remaining between them. This CDR3 is CASSFRRGPFMYGYTF. CDR3 sequence (DNA): TGTGCCAGCAGCTTTCGCAGGGGCCCTTTTATGTATGGCTACACCTTC.

V and J are TRBV29-1 and TRBJ2-7; TRBD2 is a possible D gene (6 bases). The CDR3 runs 11 residues. V lost 7 bases and J 5 bases, leaving 12 bases between the germline ends. Germline V gives CDR1 SQVTM, CDR2 ANQGSEA. As DNA, the CDR3 is TGCAGCGCGACTAGAAGCCACGAGCAGTACTTC. Protein sequence: CSATRSHEQYF.

This chain uses TRBV29-1 with TRBJ1-1; the match to TRBD1 covers 10 bases. The V gene's germline CDR1 is SQVTM and CDR2 ANQGSEA. The CDR3 is made up of 12 amino acids. Trimming cost V 4 bases and J 10 bases; bases outside gene matches: 6. For the CDR3, the DNA is TGCAGCGTTGGGGGGACAGGGGAGGGAGCTTTCTTT. Translating it yields CSVGGTGEGAFF.

This clone was picked up a small number of times. This sequence joins TRBV6-4 and TRBJ2-3; 11 bases fit TRBD1. This CDR3 spans 15 amino acids. Germline V lookup: CDR1 MRHNA, CDR2 SNTAGT. J gave up 5 bases and V 5 bases, and 6 bases lay outside the gene matches. This chain's CDR3 is CASSTGTGGIDTQYF. In DNA, the CDR3 is TGTGCCAGCAGTACCGGGACAGGGGGAATAGATACGCAGTATTTT.

CDR3 in amino acids: CASSQDDFGGTEAFF. DNA for the CDR3: TGCGCCAGCAGCCAAGACGACTTTGGGGGGACTGAAGCTTTCTTT. This chain links TRBV4-3 with TRBJ1-1; maybe TRBD1 (5 bases). The CDR3 covers 15 residues. Per germline, CDR1 LGHNA and CDR2 YSLEER. With 0 bases removed from V and 5 bases from J, the gap between germline ends came to 13 bases.

This sequence joins TRBV11-2 and TRBJ2-5, with D possibly TRBD1 on 5 matching bases. Trimming cost V 4 bases and J 2 bases, with 11 bases left between them. Germline V CDR1 and CDR2: SGHAT, FQNNGV. CDR3 length: 14 amino acids. CDR3 DNA: TGTGCCAGCAGCTCCATGGACAAGCAAGAGACCCAGTACTTC. Its translation: CASSSMDKQETQYF.

This clone is a singleton in its sample. V and J are TRBV28 and TRBJ2-7; D uncertain. Germline CDR1 and CDR2: MDHEN and SYDVKM. Trimming shortened V by 6 bases and J by 3 bases, and 15 bases separated the two germline ends. This CDR3 region has 14 residues. CDR3 sequence (DNA): TGTGCCAGCAGGCCTCCGGAAAGGAGCTACGAGCAGTACTTC. The encoded protein is CASRPPERSYEQYF.

The chain couples TRBV19 to TRBJ1-1; 7 nucleotides align to TRBD1. Unmatched junction bases numbered 4, after V lost 6 bases and J lost 3 bases. Germline CDR1 is LNHDA and CDR2 is SQIVND (reference sequence). The CDR3 extends over 13 amino acids. The CDR3 coding sequence is TGTGCCAGTAGAAGAGGGGGCTACACTGAAGCTTTCTTT. Protein sequence: CASRRGGYTEAFF.

The chain is built from TRBV16 and TRBJ1-4; no reliable D call. The CDR3 runs to 16 residues. Germline loops: CDR1 KGHSY, CDR2 FQNENV. V gave up 2 bases and J gave up 0 bases, with 10 bases separating them. The CDR3 DNA follows: TGTGCCAGCAGCCAAGGTACCGGTGCAACTAATGAAAAACTGTTTTTT. Translating it yields CASSQGTGATNEKLFF. Full variable domain (outside the CDR3, taken from reference TRBV16 and TRBJ1-4): GEEVAQTPKHLVRGEGQKAKLYCAPIKGHSYVFWYQQVLKNEFKFLISFQNENVFDETGMPKERFSAKCLPNSPCSLEIQATKLEDSAVYFCASSQGTGATNEKLFFGSGTQLSVL.

The chain links TRBV7-9 to TRBJ2-1; 8 nucleotides match TRBD1. Germline CDR1 reads SEHNR; CDR2 reads FQNEAQ (reference sequence). The CDR3 covers 16 residues. With 2 bases clipped from V and 1 base from J, the junction kept 4 bases outside the gene matches. The CDR3 sequence: CASSLPGGASYNEQFF. CDR3 in DNA: TGTGCCAGCAGCTTACCAGGGGGCGCGTCCTACAATGAGCAGTTCTTC.

In its sample, this clone was seen a few times. The genes are TRBV7-3 and TRBJ2-1; D remains ambiguous. The V end was cut by 0 bases, the J end by 15 bases, with 12 bases between. Germline V lookup: CDR1 SGHTA, CDR2 FQGTGA. The CDR3 contains 12 residues. CDR3 residues: CASSLTGEKWFF. For the CDR3, the DNA is TGTGCCAGCAGCTTAACGGGCGAGAAATGGTTCTTC.

The chain carries TRBV28 and TRBJ2-1; D is unclear. V lost 6 bases and J 12 bases, leaving 12 bases between the germline ends. The length of the CDR3 is 11 residues. Germline CDR1 and CDR2: MDHEN and SYDVKM. CDR3 residues: CASSTPTGQFF. CDR3 nucleotides: TGTGCCAGCAGCACTCCCACGGGGCAGTTCTTC.

This chain uses TRBV19 with TRBJ2-7; TRBD2 aligns across 8 bases. Trimming took 10 bases from V and 5 from J; bases not matched to a gene: 10. CDR3 length: 13 amino acids. Germline V CDR1 and CDR2: LNHDA, SQIVND (reference sequence). CDR3 protein: CATSRAGGHEQYV. Here the CDR3 DNA reads TGTGCCACCTCAAGGGCGGGGGGCCACGAGCAGTACGTC.

The chain recombines TRBV4-3 with TRBJ1-2; 8 nucleotides agree with TRBD1. J lost 3 bases, V lost 0 bases, and 9 bases had no gene match. CDR3 length: 17 residues. Germline V gene sequence: CDR1 LGHNA, CDR2 YSLEER. The CDR3 bases are TGCGCCAGCAGCCAAGATAGGAGACAGGGGCTTTACTATGGCTACACCTTC. Translating gives CASSQDRRQGLYYGYTF.

This CDR3 reads CASSPQTGFYEQYF. The DNA for the CDR3 is TGTGCCAGCAGTCCACAGACAGGGTTCTACGAGCAGTACTTC. The gene calls are TRBV28 and TRBJ2-7, with 7 bases that match TRBD1. CDR1 is MDHEN and CDR2 is SYDVKM in the germline V gene. The V gene end was trimmed by 5 bases and the J gene end by 3 bases; junction bases not matched to a gene: 7. There are 14 residues in the CDR3. Combining the CDR3 with reference TRBV28 and TRBJ2-7 gives the whole variable domain DVKVTQSSRYLVKRTGEKVFLECVQDMDHENMFWYRQDPGLGLRLIYFSYDVKMKEKGDIPEGYSVSREKKERFSLILESASTNQTSMYLCASSPQTGFYEQYFGPGTRLTVT.

The rearrangement uses TRBV5-1 and TRBJ2-1; TRBD2 is a possible D gene (5 bases). Looked up from germline, CDR1 is SGHRS and CDR2 is YFSETQ. Trimming removed 2 bases at V and 0 bases at J, with 9 bases between. This CDR3 is built from 15 residues. The CDR3 bases are TGCGCCAGCAGCTTTGGGCTAGCCTCCTACAATGAGCAGTTCTTC. Residues: CASSFGLASYNEQFF.

The genes are TRBV18 and TRBJ2-3, with D tentatively TRBD2 (7 bases). V was shortened by 5 bases and J by 2 bases, with 17 bases between the two germline ends. This CDR3 has 16 residues. In germline, CDR1 is KGHSH, CDR2 LQKENI. CDR3 in DNA: TGTGCCAGCTCAATGCTGGCGGGGGCCCCCACAGATACGCAGTATTTT. Protein: CASSMLAGAPTDTQYF.